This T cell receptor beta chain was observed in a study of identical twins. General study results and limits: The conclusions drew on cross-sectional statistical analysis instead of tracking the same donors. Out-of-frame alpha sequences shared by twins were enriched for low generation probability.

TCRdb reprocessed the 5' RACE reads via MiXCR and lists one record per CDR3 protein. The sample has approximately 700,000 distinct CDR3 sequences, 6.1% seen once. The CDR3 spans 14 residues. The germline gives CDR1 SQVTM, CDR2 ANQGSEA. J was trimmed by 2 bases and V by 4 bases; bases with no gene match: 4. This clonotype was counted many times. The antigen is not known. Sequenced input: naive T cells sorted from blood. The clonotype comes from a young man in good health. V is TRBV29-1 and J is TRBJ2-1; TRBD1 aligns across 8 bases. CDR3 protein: CSVAQQGAYNEQFF. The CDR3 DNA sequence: TGCAGCGTTGCCCAACAGGGGGCCTACAATGAGCAGTTCTTC.